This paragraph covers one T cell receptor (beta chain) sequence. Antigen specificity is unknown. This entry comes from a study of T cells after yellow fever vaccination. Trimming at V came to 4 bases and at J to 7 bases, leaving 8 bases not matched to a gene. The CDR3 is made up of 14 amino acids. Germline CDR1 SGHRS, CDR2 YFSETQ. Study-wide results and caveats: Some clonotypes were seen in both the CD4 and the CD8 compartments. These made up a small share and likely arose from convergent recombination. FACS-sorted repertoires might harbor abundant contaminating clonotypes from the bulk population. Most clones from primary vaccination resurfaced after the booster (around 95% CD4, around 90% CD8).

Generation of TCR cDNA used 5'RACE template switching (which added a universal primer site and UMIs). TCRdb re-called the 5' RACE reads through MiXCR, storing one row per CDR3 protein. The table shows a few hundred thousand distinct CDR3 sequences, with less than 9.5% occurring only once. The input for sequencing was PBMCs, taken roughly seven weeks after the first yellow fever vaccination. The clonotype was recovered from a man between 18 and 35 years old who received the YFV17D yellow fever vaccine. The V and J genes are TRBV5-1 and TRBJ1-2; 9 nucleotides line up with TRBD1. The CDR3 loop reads CASSPITGGGGYTF. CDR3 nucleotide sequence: TGCGCCAGCAGCCCGATCACAGGGGGCGGTGGCTACACCTTC.